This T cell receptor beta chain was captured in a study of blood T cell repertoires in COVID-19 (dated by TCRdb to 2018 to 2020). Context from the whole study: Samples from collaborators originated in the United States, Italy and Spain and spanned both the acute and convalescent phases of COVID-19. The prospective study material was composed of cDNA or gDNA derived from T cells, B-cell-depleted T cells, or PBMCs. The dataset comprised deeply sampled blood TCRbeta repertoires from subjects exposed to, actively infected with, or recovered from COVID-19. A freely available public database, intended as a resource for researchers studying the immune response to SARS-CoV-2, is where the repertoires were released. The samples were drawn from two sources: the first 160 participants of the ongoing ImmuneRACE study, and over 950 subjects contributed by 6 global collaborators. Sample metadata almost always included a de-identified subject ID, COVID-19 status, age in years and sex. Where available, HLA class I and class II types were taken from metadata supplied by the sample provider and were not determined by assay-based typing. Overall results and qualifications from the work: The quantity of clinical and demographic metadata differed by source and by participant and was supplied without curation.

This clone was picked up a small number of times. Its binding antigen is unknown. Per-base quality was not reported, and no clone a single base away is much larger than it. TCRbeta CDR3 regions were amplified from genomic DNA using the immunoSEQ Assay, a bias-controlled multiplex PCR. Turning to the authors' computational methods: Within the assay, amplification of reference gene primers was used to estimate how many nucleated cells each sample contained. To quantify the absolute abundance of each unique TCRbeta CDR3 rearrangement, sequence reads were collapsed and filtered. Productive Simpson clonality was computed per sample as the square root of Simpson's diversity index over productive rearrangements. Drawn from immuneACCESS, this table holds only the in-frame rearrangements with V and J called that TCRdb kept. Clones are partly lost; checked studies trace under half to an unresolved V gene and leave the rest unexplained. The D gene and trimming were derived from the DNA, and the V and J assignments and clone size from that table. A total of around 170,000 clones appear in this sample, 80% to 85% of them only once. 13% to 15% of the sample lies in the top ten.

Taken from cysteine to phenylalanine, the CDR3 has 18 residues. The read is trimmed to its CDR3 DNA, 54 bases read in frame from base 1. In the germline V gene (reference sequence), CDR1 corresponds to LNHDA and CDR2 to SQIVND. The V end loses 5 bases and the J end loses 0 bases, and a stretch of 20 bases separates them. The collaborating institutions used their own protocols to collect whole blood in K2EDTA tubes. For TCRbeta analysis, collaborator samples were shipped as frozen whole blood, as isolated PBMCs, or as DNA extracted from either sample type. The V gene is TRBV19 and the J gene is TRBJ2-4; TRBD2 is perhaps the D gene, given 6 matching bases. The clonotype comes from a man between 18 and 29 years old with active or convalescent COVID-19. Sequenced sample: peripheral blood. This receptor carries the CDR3 CASSFQGGDSLAKNIQYF. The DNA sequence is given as TGTGCCAGTAGTTTCCAGGGAGGAGACAGTTTAGCCAAAAACATTCAGTACTTC.